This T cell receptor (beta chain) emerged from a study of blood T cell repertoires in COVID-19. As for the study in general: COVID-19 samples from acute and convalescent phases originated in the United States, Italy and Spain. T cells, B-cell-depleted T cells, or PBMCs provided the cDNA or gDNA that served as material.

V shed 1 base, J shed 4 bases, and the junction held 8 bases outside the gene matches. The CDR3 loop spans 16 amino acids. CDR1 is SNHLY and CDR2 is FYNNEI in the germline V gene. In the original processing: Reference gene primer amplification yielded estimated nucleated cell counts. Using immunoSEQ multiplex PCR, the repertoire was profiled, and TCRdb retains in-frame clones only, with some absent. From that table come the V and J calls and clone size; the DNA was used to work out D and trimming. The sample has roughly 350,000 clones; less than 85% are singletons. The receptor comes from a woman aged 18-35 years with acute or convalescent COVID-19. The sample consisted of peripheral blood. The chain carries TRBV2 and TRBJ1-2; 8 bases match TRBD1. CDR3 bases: TGTGCCAGCAGTGAAGTTGGTTCAGGGGGCCTCTATGGCTACACCTTC. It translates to CASSEVGSGGLYGYTF.